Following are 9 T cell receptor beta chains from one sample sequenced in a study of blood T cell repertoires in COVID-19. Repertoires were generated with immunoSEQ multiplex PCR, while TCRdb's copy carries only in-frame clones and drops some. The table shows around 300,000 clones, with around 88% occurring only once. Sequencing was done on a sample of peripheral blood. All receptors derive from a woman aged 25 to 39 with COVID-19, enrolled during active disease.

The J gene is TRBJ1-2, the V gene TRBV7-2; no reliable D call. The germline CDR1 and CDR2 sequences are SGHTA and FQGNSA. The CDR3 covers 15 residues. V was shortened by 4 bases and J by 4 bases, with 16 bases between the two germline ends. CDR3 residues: CASSSPFEGLYGYTF. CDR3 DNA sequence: TGTGCCAGCAGCTCCCCATTTGAGGGTCTCTATGGCTACACCTTC.

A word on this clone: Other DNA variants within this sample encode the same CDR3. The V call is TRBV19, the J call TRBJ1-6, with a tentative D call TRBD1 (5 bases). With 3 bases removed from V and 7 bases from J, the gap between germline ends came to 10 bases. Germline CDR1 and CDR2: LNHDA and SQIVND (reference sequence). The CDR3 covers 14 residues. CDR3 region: CASSIGGVNSPLHF. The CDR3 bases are TGTGCCAGTAGTATCGGGGGGGTCAATTCACCCCTCCACTTT.

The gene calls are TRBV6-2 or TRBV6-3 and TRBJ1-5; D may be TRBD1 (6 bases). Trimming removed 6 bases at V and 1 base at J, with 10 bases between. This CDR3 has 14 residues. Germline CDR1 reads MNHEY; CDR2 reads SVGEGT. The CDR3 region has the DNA TGTGCCAGCAGCCAGGACAGAAGCAATCAGCCCCAGCATTTT. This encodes CASSQDRSNQPQHF.

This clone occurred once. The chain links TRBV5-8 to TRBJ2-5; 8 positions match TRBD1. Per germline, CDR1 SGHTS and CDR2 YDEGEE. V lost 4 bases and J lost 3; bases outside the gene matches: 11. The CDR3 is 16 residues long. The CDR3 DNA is TGTGCCAGCAGCCCGGGACAGGACTTGCTAAAAGAGACCCAGTACTTC. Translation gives CASSPGQDLLKETQYF.

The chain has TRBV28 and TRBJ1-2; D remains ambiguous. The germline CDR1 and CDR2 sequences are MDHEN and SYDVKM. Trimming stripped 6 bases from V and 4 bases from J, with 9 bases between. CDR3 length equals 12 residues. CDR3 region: CASSLQFYGYTF. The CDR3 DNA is TGTGCCAGCAGCCTTCAGTTCTATGGCTACACCTTC.

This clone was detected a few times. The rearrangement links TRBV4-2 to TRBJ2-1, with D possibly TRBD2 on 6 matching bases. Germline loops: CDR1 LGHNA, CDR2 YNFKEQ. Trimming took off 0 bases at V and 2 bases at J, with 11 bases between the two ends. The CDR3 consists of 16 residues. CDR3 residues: CASSQEHGGAYNEQFF. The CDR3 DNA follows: TGTGCCAGCAGCCAAGAACACGGGGGAGCCTACAATGAGCAGTTCTTC.

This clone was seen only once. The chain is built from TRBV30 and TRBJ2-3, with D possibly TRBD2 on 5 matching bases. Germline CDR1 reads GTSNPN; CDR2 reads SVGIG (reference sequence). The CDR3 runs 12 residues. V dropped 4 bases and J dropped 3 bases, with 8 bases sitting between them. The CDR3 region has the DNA TGTGCCTGGACCGAGGGAACAGATACGCAGTATTTT. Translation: CAWTEGTDTQYF.

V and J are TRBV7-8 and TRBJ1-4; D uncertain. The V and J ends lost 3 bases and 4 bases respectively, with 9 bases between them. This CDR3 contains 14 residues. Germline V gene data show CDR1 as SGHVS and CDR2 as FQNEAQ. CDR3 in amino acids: CASSFRRSNEKLFF. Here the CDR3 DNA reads TGTGCCAGCAGCTTCCGACGGAGTAATGAAAAACTGTTTTTT.

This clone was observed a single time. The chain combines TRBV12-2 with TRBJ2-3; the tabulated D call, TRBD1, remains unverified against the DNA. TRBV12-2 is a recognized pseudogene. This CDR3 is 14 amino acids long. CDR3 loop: CASRLAPGEDTQYF. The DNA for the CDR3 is TGTGCAAGTCGCTTAGCGCCAGGGGAAGATACGCAGTATTTT.